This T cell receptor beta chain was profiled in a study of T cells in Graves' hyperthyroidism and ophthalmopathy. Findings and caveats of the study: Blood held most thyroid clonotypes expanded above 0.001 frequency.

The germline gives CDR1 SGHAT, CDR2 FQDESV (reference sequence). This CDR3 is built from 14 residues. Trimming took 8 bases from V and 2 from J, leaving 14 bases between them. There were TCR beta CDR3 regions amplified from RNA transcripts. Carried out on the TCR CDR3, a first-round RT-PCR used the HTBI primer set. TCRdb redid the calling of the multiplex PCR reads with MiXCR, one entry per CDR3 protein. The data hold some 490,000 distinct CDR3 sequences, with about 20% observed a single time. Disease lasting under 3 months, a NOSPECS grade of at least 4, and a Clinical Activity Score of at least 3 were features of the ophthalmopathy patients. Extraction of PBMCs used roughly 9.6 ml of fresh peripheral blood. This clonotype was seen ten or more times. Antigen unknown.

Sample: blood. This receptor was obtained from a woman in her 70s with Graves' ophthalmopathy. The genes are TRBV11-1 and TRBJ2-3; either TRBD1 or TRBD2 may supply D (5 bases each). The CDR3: CASHRDPHTDTQYF. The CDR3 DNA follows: TGTGCCAGCCACCGGGACCCCCACACAGATACGCAGTATTTT.